This TCR beta chain is from a study of T cells in Graves' hyperthyroidism and ophthalmopathy. Points from the study as a whole: Ophthalmopathy was predicted by the model a median of around 5.9 months ahead of onset.

This clonotype has a count of ten or more. What it recognizes is unknown. Graves' hyperthyroidism was deemed stable absent ophthalmopathy progression within 18 months. Disease duration under 2 months; hyperthyroidism patients were aged 18 to 65. It was uncontrolled infection, other autoimmune disease, pregnancy or lactation that excluded patients. Amplification targeted TCR beta CDR3 regions from RNA transcripts. A set of HTBI primers served as the primers for a first-round RT-PCR of the TCR CDR3. TCRdb recomputed calls from the multiplex PCR reads with MiXCR, one row per CDR3 protein. This sample carries about 400,000 distinct CDR3 sequences, around 13% of them seen once, and the ten largest clones take around a tenth. The CDR3 runs to 14 residues. Between the trimmed V and J ends, which lost 4 bases and 2 bases, there was a span of 13 bases. Per germline, CDR1 SGHRS and CDR2 YFSETQ.

The TCR sequence derives from a woman between 18 and 30 years old with Graves' hyperthyroidism. Material: blood. This chain connects TRBV5-1 to TRBJ2-7, with D perhaps matching TRBD2 (5 bases). CDR3 in DNA: TGCGCCAGCAGCCCCGGCGGGCCAACCTACGAGCAGTACTTC. Residues: CASSPGGPTYEQYF.